This TCR beta chain was sequenced for a study of blood T cell repertoires in COVID-19. Produced via immunoSEQ multiplex PCR; TCRdb's table is partial and in-frame only. The sample contains about 190,000 clones, less than 85% of which appear only once. This clone was observed a single time. The CDR3 totals 12 residues. Germline V gene sequence: CDR1 SGDLS, CDR2 YYNGEE. V was trimmed by 4 bases and J by 9 bases, leaving 11 bases between them. V is TRBV9 and J is TRBJ2-4; maybe TRBD2 (6 bases). The TCR sequence derives from a man aged 50 or older who had recovered from COVID-19. The specimen was peripheral blood. CDR3 DNA sequence: TGTGCCAGCAGCTCAAATAGCGGCATTCAGTACTTC. Translating it yields CASSSNSGIQYF.